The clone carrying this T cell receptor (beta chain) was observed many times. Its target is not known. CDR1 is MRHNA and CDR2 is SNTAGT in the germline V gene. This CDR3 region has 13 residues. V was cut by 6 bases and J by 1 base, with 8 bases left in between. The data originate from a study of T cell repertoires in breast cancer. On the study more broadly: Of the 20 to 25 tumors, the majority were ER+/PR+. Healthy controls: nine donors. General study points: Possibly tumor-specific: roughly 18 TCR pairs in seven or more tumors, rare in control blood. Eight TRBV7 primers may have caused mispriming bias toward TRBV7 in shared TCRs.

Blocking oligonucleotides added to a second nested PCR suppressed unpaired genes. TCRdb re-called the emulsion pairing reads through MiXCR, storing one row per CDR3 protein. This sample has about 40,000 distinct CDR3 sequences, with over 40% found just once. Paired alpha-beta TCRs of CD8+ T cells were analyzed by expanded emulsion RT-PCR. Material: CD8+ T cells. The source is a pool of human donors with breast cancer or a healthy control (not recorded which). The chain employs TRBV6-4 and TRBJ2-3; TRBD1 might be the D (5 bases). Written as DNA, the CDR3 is TGTGCCAGCAGCCCGACAGGCACAGATACGCAGTATTTT. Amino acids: CASSPTGTDTQYF.